A single T cell receptor beta chain is shown here with its context. The antigen remains undetermined. This sample stems from a study of shared clonotypes between healthy human individuals. Study results and limitations: Only blood underwent sampling, and tissue repertoires likely differ. A few donors shared about 4.8% of their naive CD4 clonotypes. Larger estimated richness was generally recorded for naive subsets relative to memory subsets.

The CDR3 consists of 14 residues. V gave up 5 bases and J gave up 11 bases, with 24 bases separating them. Germline V gene sequence: CDR1 GTSNPN, CDR2 SVGIG (reference sequence). Division of CD4+ cells produced a CD45RA+ naive subset and a CD45RA-negative memory subset. Assay used: immunoSEQ multiplex PCR; TCRdb lists only in-frame clones, some missing. This sample has approximately 2,000,000 clones, with 85% to 95% found just once. This chain uses TRBV30 with TRBJ1-2; weak D call: TRBD1 (5 bases). The sequenced sample was naive CD4+ T cells from PBMCs. Subset meaning: CD45RA+ positively selected. The source is a man between 18 and 35 years old in good health. Some clones in this sample may be carry-over from other donors' samples. The CDR3 loop reads CAWDPWRGMVGYTF. CDR3 nucleotide sequence: TGTGCCTGGGACCCATGGCGGGGCATGGTGGGGTACACCTTC.